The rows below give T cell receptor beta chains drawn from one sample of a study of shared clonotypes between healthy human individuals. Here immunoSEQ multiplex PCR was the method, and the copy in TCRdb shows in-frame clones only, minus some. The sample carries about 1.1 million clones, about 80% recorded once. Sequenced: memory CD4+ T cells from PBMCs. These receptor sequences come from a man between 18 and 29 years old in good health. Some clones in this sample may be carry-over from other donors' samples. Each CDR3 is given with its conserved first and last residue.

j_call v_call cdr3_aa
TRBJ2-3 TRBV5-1 CASNVRGAQDTQYF
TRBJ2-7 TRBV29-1 CSVLRGNYEQYF
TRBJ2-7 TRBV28 CASISTGVDYEQYF
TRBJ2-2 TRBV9 CASSVGSGYTGELFF
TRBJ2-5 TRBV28 CASSSLAGGGETQYF
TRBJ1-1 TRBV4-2 CASSQDGSLNTEAFF
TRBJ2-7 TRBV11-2 CASSLAGTGGEFPRNF
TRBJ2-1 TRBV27 CASSLRRDSYNEQFF
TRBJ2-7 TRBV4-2 CASSQQGTYEQYF
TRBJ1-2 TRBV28 CASRIRKGPYTF
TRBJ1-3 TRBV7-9 CATSVSSGNTIYF
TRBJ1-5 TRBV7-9 CASSPVGGDNQPQHF
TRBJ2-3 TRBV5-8 CASSSFSTDTQYF
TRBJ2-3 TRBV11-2 CASSFTSGSSTDTQYF
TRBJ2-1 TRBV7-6 CASSLTTGSDEQFF